A single sample is the source of the 11 T cell receptor beta chains below, sequenced in a study of regulatory T cells in long-lasting Graves disease. CDR3-region Arm-PCR and iRepertoire HTBI primers produced the TCR beta libraries. In TCRdb, the multiplex PCR reads were re-called with MiXCR into one record per CDR3 protein. The sample includes a few hundred thousand distinct CDR3 sequences, about 11% of them seen just once. Time point described: newly diagnosed GD, antithyroid drugs for less than 3 months. The TCR library was made from RNA extracted from PBMCs. These data also formed part of another study, on T cells in Graves' hyperthyroidism and ophthalmopathy.

This sample comprised peripheral blood mononuclear cells (PBMCs), obtained at new diagnosis, from a patient treated with antithyroid drugs. The receptors derive from a young woman with Graves disease.

This clonotype was found many times. V usage is TRBV2 and J usage is TRBJ1-2, with 10 bases identical to TRBD1. CDR3 length equals 14 residues. Germline V gene lookup returns CDR1 SNHLY and CDR2 FYNNEI. Trimming at V came to 5 bases and at J to 6 bases, leaving 6 bases not matched to a gene. CDR3 bases: TGTGCCAGCAGTTACGACAGGGGGCTCCATGGCTACACCTTC. This gives the protein CASSYDRGLHGYTF.

This clonotype was found a few times. CDR3 nucleotide sequence: TGCAGCGTTGGCCCACAGGGCCCTCTGGGCGGCTACACCTTC. Residues: CSVGPQGPLGGYTF. The chain is built from TRBV29-1 and TRBJ1-2; D perhaps matches TRBD1 (6 bases). The V gene lost 4 bases and the J gene lost 8 bases, with 20 bases spanning the gap. The CDR3 runs to 14 residues. Germline loops: CDR1 SQVTM, CDR2 ANQGSEA. The full variable domain, rest sourced from reference TRBV29-1 and TRBJ1-2, is SAVISQKPSRDICQRGTSLTIQCQVDSQVTMMFWYRQQPGQSLTLIATANQGSEATYESGFVIDKFPISRPNLTFSTLTVSNMSPEDSSIYLCSVGPQGPLGGYTFGSGTRLTVV.

The gene calls are TRBV4-1 and TRBJ1-4; D call uncertain. V shed 1 base and J shed 6 bases, with 15 bases lying between them. There are 16 residues in the CDR3. Per the germline V gene, CDR1 is MGHRA and CDR2 is YSYEKL. The CDR3 spells CASSQVYYGEDEKLFF. CDR3 nucleotides: TGCGCCAGCAGCCAAGTATATTATGGGGAGGATGAAAAACTGTTTTTT.

The genes are TRBV10-3 and TRBJ2-7, with D possibly matching TRBD1 (5 bases). Germline CDR1 and CDR2: ENHRY and SYGVKD. This CDR3 contains 14 residues. The V end was cut by 2 bases, the J end by 4 bases, with 12 bases between. The chain's CDR3 is CAISEGGALYEQYF. CDR3 bases: TGTGCCATCAGTGAGGGTGGGGCGCTGTACGAGCAGTACTTC.

Note on this clonotype: One end of the junction varies from germline; a read error may be responsible. The V and J genes are TRBV5-1 and TRBJ1-1; D is undetermined. Per the germline V gene, CDR1 is SGHRS and CDR2 is YFSETQ. This CDR3 comprises 16 residues. CDR3 bases: TGTGCCAGCAGCTTGGTTCCAGGCAAGATGAACACTGAAGCTTTCTTT. It yields the protein CASSLVPGKMNTEAFF.

About this clonotype itself: This clone may be a read error of a much larger clone one base away. The gene calls are TRBV6-2 or TRBV6-3 and TRBJ2-7; 7 bases align to TRBD1. Germline CDR1 is MNHEY and CDR2 is SVGEGT. This CDR3 spans 17 amino acids. CDR3 residues: CGSSYKGRTGVDYEQYF. DNA of the CDR3: TGTGGCAGCAGTTATAAGGGCCGGACAGGAGTCGACTACGAGCAGTACTTC.

This clonotype was recorded many times. The V and J genes are TRBV7-2 and TRBJ1-2; D perhaps matches TRBD1 (6 bases). Trimming removed 5 bases from V and 6 bases from J, with 16 bases in between. The germline gives CDR1 SGHTA, CDR2 FQGNSA. CDR3 size: 14 residues. The CDR3: CASSPTTGVHGYTF. The CDR3, as DNA: TGTGCCAGCAGCCCAACGACAGGAGTTCATGGCTACACCTTC.

V is TRBV5-1 and J is TRBJ2-4; a weak D match, TRBD2 (5 bases). Germline CDR1 and CDR2: SGHRS and YFSETQ. This CDR3 contains 15 residues. The V end was cut by 4 bases, the J end by 7 bases, with 18 bases between. Here the CDR3 reads CASSLQIRGLNIQYF. CDR3 nucleotides: TGCGCCAGCAGCCTCCAAATTCGAGGGTTGAACATTCAGTACTTC.

In this sample, this clonotype turned up many times. The chain couples TRBV6-5 to TRBJ2-7; maybe TRBD1 (6 bases). In germline, CDR1 is MNHEY, CDR2 SVGAGI. Trimming cost V 0 bases and J 5 bases, with 14 bases left between them. The CDR3 covers 15 residues. The CDR3, as DNA: TGTGCCAGCAGTTACTCGAGACAGGCCAACAACGAGCAGTACTTC. Protein product: CASSYSRQANNEQYF.

This chain's CDR3 is CASSNQLDETQYF. In nucleotides, the CDR3 is TGTGCCAGCTCAAACCAGTTGGATGAGACCCAGTACTTC. The chain employs TRBV18 and TRBJ2-5, with unresolved D. CDR3 length equals 13 residues. Trimming removed 5 bases from V and 5 bases from J, with 12 bases in between. Germline CDR1 reads KGHSH; CDR2 reads LQKENI.

This clonotype was counted at least ten times. This chain connects TRBV7-9 to TRBJ2-5; 7 positions agree with TRBD2. Trimming at V came to 8 bases and at J to 1 base, leaving 10 bases not matched to a gene. From germline, CDR1 is SEHNR and CDR2 FQNEAQ (reference sequence). CDR3 length: 15 amino acids. CDR3 nucleotide sequence: TGTGCCAGCCTGGGGGAGCGGGGCTTCCAAGAGACCCAGTACTTC. It encodes CASLGERGFQETQYF.